This TCR beta chain was sequenced for a study of control samples from healthy donors and cancer patients. Method: immunoSEQ multiplex PCR; TCRdb's copy keeps in-frame clones and lacks some. The sample has about 130,000 clones; under 95% are singletons. Sequencing was performed on blood. The TCR originated in a man aged 18 to 29 in good health.

DNA for the CDR3: TGTGCCAGCAGTATGACAGGGAGTGGGGAAGAGACCCAGTACTTC. It encodes CASSMTGSGEETQYF. This rearrangement joins TRBV3-1 (or the pseudogene TRBV3-2) to TRBJ2-5; 7 bases fit TRBD1. The V segment lost 6 bases and the J segment 3 bases; nucleotides outside the gene matches: 10. The CDR3 contains 15 residues. CDR1 and CDR2 from the germline V gene are LGHDT and YNNKEL (reference sequence).